One sample yielded the 26 T cell receptor beta chains listed below, sequenced in a study of cytomegalovirus exposure and HLA in healthy donors. The PCR employed 60 Vbeta primers together with 13 Jbeta primers. Repertoires were generated with immunoSEQ multiplex PCR, while TCRdb's copy carries only in-frame clones and drops some. The data contain about 120,000 clones, about 72% of them singletons. The sequenced sample consisted of PBMCs. The receptors stem from a man between 45 and 60 years old in good health and CMV-seropositive.

This sequence joins TRBV5-4 and TRBJ2-5, with D perhaps matching TRBD1 (5 bases). V gave up 0 bases and J gave up 3 bases, with 6 bases separating them. Germline V gene lookup returns CDR1 SGHNT and CDR2 YYREEE (reference sequence). CDR3 length: 13 amino acids. CDR3 residues: CASSLDRKETQYF. The CDR3 bases are TGTGCCAGCAGCTTGGACAGGAAAGAGACCCAGTACTTC.

The gene calls are TRBV27 and TRBJ1-3, with 7 bases aligning to TRBD1. The CDR3 contains 16 residues. In germline, CDR1 is MNHEY, CDR2 SMNVEV (reference sequence). Germline trimming cut 6 bases from V and 4 bases from J; bases unmatched to any gene: 12. This CDR3 reads CASRRDPTGAGNTIYF. In nucleotides, the CDR3 is TGTGCCAGCAGGAGAGATCCCACAGGGGCCGGAAACACCATATATTTT.

The count of this clone is one. V and J are TRBV7-9 and TRBJ2-3; TRBD1 aligns across 7 bases. Germline V gene lookup returns CDR1 SEHNR and CDR2 FQNEAQ (reference sequence). V dropped 0 bases and J dropped 4; count of bases not matched to a gene: 1. CDR3 size: 14 residues. DNA for the CDR3: TGTGCCAGCAGCTTAGCGGGACAGCCAGATACGCAGTATTTT. This sequence encodes CASSLAGQPDTQYF.

J is TRBJ1-6 and V is TRBV21-1. TRBV21-1 has pseudogene status. The CDR3 is made up of 17 amino acids. The CDR3 protein is CASSKGLLESYNSPLHF. The CDR3 region has the DNA TGTGCCAGCAGCAAGGGTCTGTTGGAGTCCTATAATTCACCCCTCCACTTT.

This chain connects TRBV7-9 to TRBJ2-1, with 14 bases aligning to TRBD2. Trimming at V came to 5 bases and at J to 11 bases, leaving 8 bases not matched to a gene. This CDR3 is 15 amino acids long. Germline values: CDR1 SEHNR, CDR2 FQNEAQ (reference sequence). Written as DNA, the CDR3 is TGTGCCAGCAGCCGTTCCGGGACTAGCGGGAGCCAGCAGTTCTTC. Protein: CASSRSGTSGSQQFF.

This chain connects TRBV7-2 to TRBJ1-5, with 7 nucleotides matching TRBD1. This CDR3 spans 14 amino acids. V was pared by 5 bases and J by 6 bases, with 7 bases of the junction left unmatched. Germline-derived CDR1 and CDR2 are SGHTA and FQGNSA. The CDR3 loop reads CASSLDRAGQPQHF. As DNA, the CDR3 is TGTGCCAGCAGCCTAGACAGGGCTGGTCAGCCCCAGCATTTT.

The genes are TRBV5-1 and TRBJ2-5, with D possibly matching TRBD2 (6 bases). CDR1 SGHRS and CDR2 YFSETQ come from the germline V gene. Trimming pared 0 bases from V and 0 bases from J, leaving 9 bases between. This CDR3 is built from 15 residues. CDR3: CASSLARGYQETQYF. CDR3 in DNA: TGCGCCAGCAGCTTGGCCCGGGGGTACCAAGAGACCCAGTACTTC.

The chain is built from TRBV2 and TRBJ1-2, with D perhaps TRBD1 (6 bases). The CDR3 is 11 amino acids. Germline CDR1 SNHLY, CDR2 FYNNEI. V lost 11 bases and J 8 bases, leaving 15 bases between the germline ends. The DNA for the CDR3 is TGTGCCGAGGGGGGAGGGGACGGCTACACCTTC. This gives the protein CAEGGGDGYTF.

This clone was detected only once. An end of the junction does not agree with germline; a read error may underlie this. The chain links TRBV7-9 to TRBJ2-1; 9 bases are shared with TRBD2. This CDR3 has 16 amino acids. CDR1 and CDR2 from the germline V gene are SEHNR and FQNEAQ (reference sequence). The CDR3 loop is CSSSLALAGTHNEQFF. DNA of the CDR3: TGTTCCAGCAGCTTAGCGCTAGCGGGGACTCACAATGAGCAGTTCTTC.

The genes are TRBV18 and TRBJ2-7; D is unresolved. Germline V lookup: CDR1 KGHSH, CDR2 LQKENI. V lost 10 bases and J lost 0, with 16 bases in between. The CDR3 sequence is 14 residues long. In DNA, the CDR3 is TGTGCCACCCTCCCGACGGAGAGCTCCTACGAGCAGTACTTC. This sequence encodes CATLPTESSYEQYF.

The chain employs TRBV5-1 and TRBJ1-3; possibly TRBD1 for D (6 bases). This CDR3 region has 14 residues. Germline CDR1 reads SGHRS; CDR2 reads YFSETQ. Trimming shortened V by 2 bases and J by 4 bases, and 10 bases separated the two germline ends. CDR3 loop: CASSLAGVGNTIYF. In nucleotides, the CDR3 is TGCGCCAGCAGCTTAGCAGGGGTGGGAAACACCATATATTTT.

The V and J genes are TRBV12-5 and TRBJ2-7; D is unclear. Looked up from germline, CDR1 is LGHNT and CDR2 is FRNRAP. Trimming took off 0 bases at V and 1 base at J, with 10 bases between the two ends. This CDR3 has 15 residues. CDR3 protein: CASGLVNSPSYEQYF. DNA of the CDR3: TGTGCTAGTGGTTTGGTAAACAGCCCATCCTACGAGCAGTACTTC.

V and J are TRBV6-5 and TRBJ1-2, with TRBD1 identical over 10 bases. The CDR3 contains 15 residues. V shed 6 bases, J shed 4 bases, and the junction held 8 bases outside the gene matches. Germline lookup yields CDR1 MNHEY and CDR2 SVGAGI. DNA for the CDR3: TGTGCCAGCAGCTTGAGGACAGGGGGGAGCTATGGCTACACCTTC. Its protein is CASSLRTGGSYGYTF.

This rearrangement joins TRBV4-1 to TRBJ1-1; 8 bases line up with TRBD1. CDR1 is MGHRA, CDR2 YSYEKL, per germline. CDR3 length equals 14 residues. Trimming at V came to 0 bases and at J to 5 bases, leaving 2 bases not matched to a gene. The CDR3 nucleotides read TGCGCCAGCAGCCAAGACAGGGGGCGAACTGAAGCTTTCTTT. This codes for CASSQDRGRTEAFF.

This chain links TRBV7-2 with TRBJ2-5; 8 bases line up with TRBD1. Germline lookup yields CDR1 SGHTA and CDR2 FQGNSA. With 3 bases clipped from V and 3 bases from J, the junction kept 0 bases outside the gene matches. This CDR3 comprises 13 residues. DNA of the CDR3: TGTGCCAGCAGCTTGGACAGGGAAGAGACCCAGTACTTC. Translated, it gives CASSLDREETQYF.

This chain connects TRBV25-1 to TRBJ2-7; tentative D call: TRBD1 (6 bases). Germline-derived CDR1 and CDR2 are MGHDK and SYGVNS. The V end was cut by 5 bases, the J end by 13 bases, with 15 bases between. The CDR3 spans 11 residues. In DNA form, the CDR3 reads TGTGCCAGCAGTTTGGTACAGGGCATTTACTTC. Translation: CASSLVQGIYF.

This clone appeared a single time. V and J are TRBV5-1 and TRBJ2-7; TRBD1 agrees at 9 bases. This CDR3 is 14 amino acids long. The V segment lost 1 base and the J segment 6 bases; nucleotides outside the gene matches: 5. The germline gives CDR1 SGHRS, CDR2 YFSETQ. The DNA for the CDR3 is TGCGCCAGCAGCTTGAGGGGACAGGGTCTCGAGCAGTACTTC. It encodes CASSLRGQGLEQYF.

J is TRBJ2-7 and V is TRBV5-1; TRBD2 is a possible D gene (5 bases). The CDR3 has 15 amino acids. V was trimmed by 4 bases and J by 0 bases, leaving 14 bases between them. From germline, CDR1 is SGHRS and CDR2 YFSETQ. Written as DNA, the CDR3 is TGCGCCAGCAGCATCGAGGGCCGGAGCTCCTACGAGCAGTACTTC. Translated: CASSIEGRSSYEQYF.

The chain links TRBV5-8 to TRBJ2-7, with 7 nucleotides matching TRBD2. With 4 bases clipped from V and 8 bases from J, the junction kept 15 bases outside the gene matches. The germline V gene has CDR1 SGHTS and CDR2 YDEGEE. There are 15 residues in the CDR3. The CDR3 region is CASSVAGTTRSKQYF. CDR3 in DNA: TGTGCCAGCAGCGTCGCCGGGACTACCCGCAGTAAGCAGTACTTC.

The chain is built from TRBV5-1 and TRBJ1-5, with TRBD1 matching over 7 bases. V lost 5 bases, J lost 3 bases, and 8 bases stayed unmatched. CDR3 length: 15 residues. Germline V gene data show CDR1 as SGHRS and CDR2 as YFSETQ. CDR3 sequence: CASSPGGTDNQPQHF. The DNA of the CDR3 is TGCGCCAGCAGTCCAGGTGGGACAGACAATCAGCCCCAGCATTTT.

V gene TRBV11-2 combines with J gene TRBJ2-5, with TRBD1 matching 7 bases. With V trimmed by 4 bases and J by 1 base, 3 bases remained unmatched. The CDR3 consists of 14 residues. CDR1 SGHAT and CDR2 FQNNGV come from the germline V gene. In DNA, the CDR3 is TGTGCCAGCAGCTCCTACAGGGGCCAAGAGACCCAGTACTTC. Its protein product is CASSSYRGQETQYF.

This rearrangement joins TRBV6-6 to TRBJ2-7; 7 positions agree with TRBD1. V gave up 5 bases and J gave up 5 bases; unmatched junction bases: 6. In germline, CDR1 is MNHNY, CDR2 SVGAGI (reference sequence). The CDR3 extends over 13 amino acids. Here the CDR3 reads CASSLDRVDEQYF. The CDR3 DNA is TGTGCCAGCAGTCTCGACAGGGTCGACGAGCAGTACTTC.

This clone was counted between two and nine times. The CDR3 protein is CASSDTSGGFQETQYF. The CDR3 nucleotides are TGCGCCAGCAGTGATACTAGCGGGGGCTTCCAAGAGACCCAGTACTTC. This chain uses TRBV10-1 with TRBJ2-5, with 11 bases identical to TRBD2. The V and J ends lost 3 bases and 1 base, in that order; junction bases with no gene match: 4. From germline, CDR1 is WNHNN and CDR2 SYGVQD (reference sequence). This CDR3 spans 16 amino acids.

This clone is medium-sized within its sample. The chain combines TRBV27 with TRBJ2-1, with 11 bases fitting TRBD2. The J segment lost 8 bases and the V segment lost 5 bases, leaving 11 bases of the junction unmatched. The germline V gene has CDR1 MNHEY and CDR2 SMNVEV (reference sequence). The CDR3 is 16 residues long. As DNA, the CDR3 is TGTGCCAGCAGTGTAGACACTAGCGGGAGTTTCCATGAGCAGTTCTTC. It specifies CASSVDTSGSFHEQFF.

The chain employs TRBV5-1 and TRBJ1-4, with D perhaps TRBD1 (6 bases). The CDR3 spans 16 residues. Germline CDR1 reads SGHRS; CDR2 reads YFSETQ. V shed 0 bases and J shed 5 bases, with 14 bases lying between them. The CDR3 nucleotides read TGCGCCAGCAGCTTGGACTGGTGGGGGCCCAATGAAAAACTGTTTTTT. Its protein is CASSLDWWGPNEKLFF.

The chain recombines TRBV25-1 with TRBJ2-7; 9 bases match TRBD1. Per germline, CDR1 MGHDK and CDR2 SYGVNS. This CDR3 is built from 14 residues. V gave up 8 bases and J gave up 1 base; unmatched junction bases: 6. The CDR3, as DNA: TGTGCCAGCGAAGGACAGGGGCTTTCCTACGAGCAGTACTTC. It encodes CASEGQGLSYEQYF.